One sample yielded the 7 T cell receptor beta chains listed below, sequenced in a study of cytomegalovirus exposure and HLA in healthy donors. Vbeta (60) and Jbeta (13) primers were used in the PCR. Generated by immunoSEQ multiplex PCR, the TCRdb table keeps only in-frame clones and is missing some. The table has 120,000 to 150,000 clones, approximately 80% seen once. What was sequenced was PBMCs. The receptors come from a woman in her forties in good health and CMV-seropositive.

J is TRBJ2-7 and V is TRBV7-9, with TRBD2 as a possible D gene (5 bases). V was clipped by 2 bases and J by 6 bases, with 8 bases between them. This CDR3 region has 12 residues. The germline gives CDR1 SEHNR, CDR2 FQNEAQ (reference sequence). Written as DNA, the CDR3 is TGTGCCAGCAGCTTATATGCGGGCGAGCAGTACTTC. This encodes CASSLYAGEQYF.

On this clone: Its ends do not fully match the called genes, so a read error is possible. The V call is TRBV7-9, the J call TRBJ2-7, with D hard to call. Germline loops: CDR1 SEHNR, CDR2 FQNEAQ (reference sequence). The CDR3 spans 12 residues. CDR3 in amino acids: CSSSHTPYEQYF. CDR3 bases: TGTTCCAGCAGCCATACACCGTACGAGCAGTACTTC.

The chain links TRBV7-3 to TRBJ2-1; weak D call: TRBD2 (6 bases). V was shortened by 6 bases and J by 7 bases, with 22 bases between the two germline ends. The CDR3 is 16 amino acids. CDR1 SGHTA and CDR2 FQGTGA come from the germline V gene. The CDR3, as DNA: TGTGCCAGCAGACTACAACCGGGACTCCTGGATAATGAGCAGTTCTTC. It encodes CASRLQPGLLDNEQFF.

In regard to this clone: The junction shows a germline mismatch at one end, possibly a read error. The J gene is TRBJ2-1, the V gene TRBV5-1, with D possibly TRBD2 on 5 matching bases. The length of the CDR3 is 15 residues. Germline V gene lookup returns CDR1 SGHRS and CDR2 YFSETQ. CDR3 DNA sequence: TGCGCCAGCAGCCCGAGGGCCACCTCCGACAATGAGCAGTTCTTC. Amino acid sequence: CASSPRATSDNEQFF.

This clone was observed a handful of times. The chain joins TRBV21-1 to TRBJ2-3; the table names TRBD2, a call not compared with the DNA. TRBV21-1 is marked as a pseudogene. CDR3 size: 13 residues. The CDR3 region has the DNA TGTGCCATTGGGACTAGCAAGTCAGATACGCAGTATTTT. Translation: CAIGTSKSDTQYF.

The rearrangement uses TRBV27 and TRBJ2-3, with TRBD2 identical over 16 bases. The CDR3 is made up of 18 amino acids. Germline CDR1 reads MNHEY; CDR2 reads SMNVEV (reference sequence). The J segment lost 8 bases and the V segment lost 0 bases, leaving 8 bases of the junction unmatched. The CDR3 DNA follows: TGTGCCAGCAGTTTATCTCCCGGGACTAGCGGGAGGGCCGGTACGCAGTATTTT. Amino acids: CASSLSPGTSGRAGTQYF.

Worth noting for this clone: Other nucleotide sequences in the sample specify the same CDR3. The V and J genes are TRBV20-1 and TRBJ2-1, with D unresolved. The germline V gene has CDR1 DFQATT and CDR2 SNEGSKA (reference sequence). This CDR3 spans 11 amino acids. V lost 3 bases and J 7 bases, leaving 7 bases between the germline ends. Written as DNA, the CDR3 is TGCAGTGCTAGGGTTCTAAATGAGCAGTTCTTC. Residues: CSARVLNEQFF.